One sample yielded the 14 T cell receptor beta chains listed below, sequenced in a study of shared clonotypes between healthy human individuals. Naive CD8 populations comprised CD45RO-negative cells positively selected for CCR7, excluding terminally differentiated effector memory CD45RA+ cells. The repertoire was sequenced with immunoSEQ multiplex PCR; TCRdb's copy has only in-frame clones and lacks some. The sample holds roughly 2 million clones; around 96% are singletons and the top ten take 1% to 1.3%. Material: naive CD8+ T cells sorted from blood. The receptors were gathered from a man aged 18 to 29 in good health.

Worth noting for this clone: The same CDR3 arises from other DNA sequences in this sample as well. The chain carries TRBV10-3 and TRBJ2-7; no clear D. CDR3 length equals 11 residues. Germline CDR1 ENHRY, CDR2 SYGVKD. Deletions cut 3 bases from V and 2 bases from J, with 2 bases between. CDR3 amino acids: CAISDPYEQYF. The DNA for the CDR3 is TGTGCCATCAGTGATCCCTACGAGCAGTACTTC.

The V call is TRBV2, the J call TRBJ2-5; unclear D gene. Trimming took 7 bases from V and 1 from J, leaving 10 bases between them. This CDR3 comprises 13 residues. Germline lookup yields CDR1 SNHLY and CDR2 FYNNEI. CDR3 amino acids: CASNGWGQETQYF. The CDR3 DNA follows: TGTGCCAGCAATGGGTGGGGCCAAGAGACCCAGTACTTC.

The rearrangement uses TRBV10-3 and TRBJ2-2; possibly TRBD1 for D (5 bases). The CDR3 has 16 amino acids. The germline gives CDR1 ENHRY, CDR2 SYGVKD. V lost 1 base to trimming and J lost 3 bases, with 12 bases between them. The chain's CDR3 is CAISELRIQDTGELFF. The DNA for the CDR3 is TGTGCCATCAGTGAGTTGAGGATACAGGACACCGGGGAGCTGTTTTTT.

This clone appeared a single time. Other DNA sequences of this sample code for an identical CDR3. V usage is TRBV6-5 and J usage is TRBJ1-5; 7 bases agree with TRBD1. In germline, CDR1 is MNHEY, CDR2 SVGAGI. J lost 2 bases, V lost 2 bases, and 0 bases had no gene match. The CDR3 contains 14 residues. Here the CDR3 DNA reads TGTGCCAGCAGTTACGGGACAGGCAATCAGCCCCAGCATTTT. It is translated as CASSYGTGNQPQHF.

The chain uses TRBV9 and TRBJ2-1, with a weak D call TRBD2 (5 bases). CDR1 is SGDLS, CDR2 YYNGEE, per germline. This CDR3 comprises 13 residues. The V end lost 0 bases, the J end lost 8 bases, and 9 bases lay between the germline ends. CDR3 nucleotides: TGTGCCAGCAGCGTAGCGTGGGGAGATGAGCAGTTCTTC. Protein: CASSVAWGDEQFF.

As for this clone: Other DNA sequences in the sample encode the same CDR3. This chain joins TRBV19 and TRBJ2-7; 9 bases line up with TRBD1. The CDR3 has 14 residues. Germline CDR1 reads LNHDA; CDR2 reads SQIVND (reference sequence). V was clipped by 6 bases and J by 4 bases; unmatched bases: 7. DNA for the CDR3: TGTGCCAGTAGCTCCGGGACAGGGTCATACGAGCAGTACTTC. It specifies CASSSGTGSYEQYF.

The V gene is TRBV29-1, the J gene TRBJ1-1; TRBD1 aligns across 7 bases. The CDR3 sequence is 15 residues long. V lost 0 bases, J lost 0 bases, and 4 bases stayed unmatched. In germline, CDR1 is SQVTM, CDR2 ANQGSEA. Written as DNA, the CDR3 is TGCAGCGTTGAAGATGGGGACAGCCTGAACACTGAAGCTTTCTTT. It yields the protein CSVEDGDSLNTEAFF.

CDR3 protein: CASSPEPGQAGYGYTF. CDR3 sequence (DNA): TGTGCCAGCAGCCCAGAGCCAGGACAGGCGGGGTATGGCTACACCTTC. The chain recombines TRBV9 with TRBJ1-2, with 7 bases aligning to TRBD1. Looked up from germline, CDR1 is SGDLS and CDR2 is YYNGEE. J was trimmed by 5 bases and V by 4 bases; bases with no gene match: 14. This CDR3 has 16 amino acids.

Of note for this clone: Additional DNA sequences in this sample encode the identical CDR3. The chain uses TRBV5-6 and TRBJ2-2, with TRBD2 matching 12 bases. CDR1 SGHDT and CDR2 YYEEEE come from the germline V gene. There are 16 residues in the CDR3. With V trimmed by 3 bases and J by 4 bases, 4 bases remained unmatched. The DNA of the CDR3 is TGTGCCAGCAGCTGGGGACTAGCGGGTCCCACCGGGGAGCTGTTTTTT. Translating it yields CASSWGLAGPTGELFF.

The chain has TRBV7-9 and TRBJ2-3; a possible D gene is TRBD1 (5 bases). The CDR3 is 15 residues long. V was trimmed by 2 bases and J by 0 bases, leaving 9 bases between them. CDR1 and CDR2 (germline): SEHNR, FQNEAQ (reference sequence). CDR3 in amino acids: CASSLWGKSTDTQYF. CDR3 DNA: TGTGCCAGCAGCTTATGGGGCAAGAGCACAGATACGCAGTATTTT.

V gene TRBV29-1 combines with J gene TRBJ1-1, with D tentatively TRBD1 (5 bases). CDR1 is SQVTM, CDR2 ANQGSEA, per germline. Trimming took 7 bases from V and 0 from J, leaving 12 bases between them. The CDR3 covers 13 residues. The CDR3: CSDLGGMNTEAFF. The CDR3 DNA sequence: TGCAGCGATCTGGGGGGGATGAACACTGAAGCTTTCTTT.

The chain employs TRBV7-6 and TRBJ2-1; 7 nucleotides agree with TRBD1. CDR3 length: 12 amino acids. J gave up 7 bases and V 4 bases, and 1 base lay outside the gene matches. Per germline, CDR1 SGHVS and CDR2 FNYEAQ. The CDR3 DNA is TGTGCCAGCAGCTCCAGGGGGAATGAGCAGTTCTTC. Amino acids: CASSSRGNEQFF.

The rearrangement uses TRBV27 and TRBJ2-7, with no clear D. Between the trimmed V and J ends, which lost 8 bases and 1 base, there was a span of 18 bases. CDR3 length equals 15 residues. In germline, CDR1 is MNHEY, CDR2 SMNVEV (reference sequence). The CDR3 is CASASLYGYSYEQYF. CDR3 sequence (DNA): TGTGCCAGCGCCTCATTGTACGGGTATTCCTACGAGCAGTACTTC.

The gene calls are TRBV10-2 and TRBJ1-5; D ambiguous. Deletions cut 3 bases from V and 7 bases from J, with 16 bases between. Germline values: CDR1 WSHSY, CDR2 SAAADI. The CDR3 has 15 residues. CDR3 amino acids: CASSDHVTATQPQHF. The CDR3 DNA reads TGCGCCAGCAGTGATCACGTGACGGCGACGCAGCCCCAGCATTTT.